The clone carrying this T cell receptor (beta chain) was found a few times. Its target is not known. The study made its TCR cDNA through 5'RACE template switching. That step introduced a universal primer site along with UMIs. TCRdb used MiXCR to reprocess the 5' RACE reads, holding one entry per CDR3 protein. Here the sample spans hundreds of thousands of distinct CDR3 sequences, 15% to 20% being singletons. This sample was included in a study of T cells after yellow fever vaccination. Findings of the study overall: After the booster, around 95% of CD4 and 75% to 90% of CD8 primary-response clones were re-detected. A faster peak, day 5 versus 15, was reached by the weaker secondary response. Abundant bulk-derived clonotypes could contaminate FACS-sorted repertoires.

The CDR3 spans 16 residues. Trimming shortened V by 7 bases and J by 0 bases, and 17 bases separated the two germline ends. Germline V gives CDR1 ENHRY, CDR2 SYGVKD. The sequence derives from a man aged 25-45 years who received the YFV17D yellow fever vaccine. This chain joins TRBV10-3 and TRBJ2-3, with D possibly matching TRBD2 (5 bases). The sequences come from PBMCs, collected 15 days after the yellow fever booster vaccination. DNA for the CDR3: TGTGCCATCAAGAGGGCCTCCAGCTCTAGCACAGATACGCAGTATTTT. It codes for CAIKRASSSSTDTQYF.